This entry lists 9 T cell receptor beta chains sequenced from one sample in a study of blood T cell repertoires in COVID-19. Sequenced by immunoSEQ multiplex PCR; TCRdb stores in-frame clones only, minus some. The profile covers 200,000 to 250,000 clones, with about 90% appearing a single time and 11% taken by the ten largest. The sequencing sample was made of PBMCs or T cells enriched from blood (not recorded which). The source of these receptors is a man aged 25-45 years who had recovered from COVID-19.

The rearrangement links TRBV7-9 to TRBJ2-7; 7 nucleotides match TRBD2. The CDR3 consists of 13 residues. V lost 5 bases to trimming and J lost 10 bases; unmatched junction nucleotides: 11. Per germline, CDR1 SEHNR and CDR2 FQNEAQ (reference sequence). The CDR3 reads CASSPGTTRSQYF. CDR3 sequence (DNA): TGTGCCAGCAGCCCCGGGACTACCAGAAGTCAGTACTTC. Full variable domain (rest looked up from reference TRBV7-9 and TRBJ2-7): DTGVSQNPRHKITKRGQNVTFRCDPISEHNRLYWYRQTLGQGPEFLTYFQNEAQLEKSRLLSDRFSAERPKGSFSTLEIQRTEQGDSAMYLCASSPGTTRSQYFGPGTRLTVT.

The rearrangement joins TRBV7-9 to TRBJ2-5; a weak D match, TRBD2 (6 bases). The CDR3 covers 16 residues. Germline loops: CDR1 SEHNR, CDR2 FQNEAQ (reference sequence). V was cut by 4 bases and J by 5 bases, with 20 bases left in between. In nucleotides, the CDR3 is TGTGCCAGCAGCTCTGGGCGGGACTCACTGGGGGAGACCCAGTACTTC. This sequence encodes CASSSGRDSLGETQYF.

V is TRBV30 and J is TRBJ2-7, with 11 bases matching TRBD1. Germline V gene lookup returns CDR1 GTSNPN and CDR2 SVGIG (reference sequence). CDR3 length: 14 amino acids. V trimming: 3 bases; J trimming: 7 bases; junction bases outside the gene matches: 8. CDR3 coding DNA: TGTGCCTGGAGCACTGGACAGGGGGCGAAGGAGCAGTACTTC. As protein: CAWSTGQGAKEQYF.

V gene TRBV13 combines with J gene TRBJ2-1; TRBD2 matches at 13 bases. Germline V gives CDR1 PRHDT, CDR2 FYEKMQ (reference sequence). CDR3 size: 16 residues. J was trimmed by 7 bases and V by 3 bases; bases with no gene match: 6. The CDR3 loop reads CASSLGLAGRGNEQFF. As DNA, the CDR3 is TGTGCCAGCAGCTTGGGACTAGCGGGAAGGGGGAATGAGCAGTTCTTC.

The chain links TRBV12-3 or TRBV12-4 to TRBJ2-7; D gene uncertain. The CDR3 covers 12 residues. V lost 6 bases, J lost 3 bases, and 9 bases lay in between. CDR3 bases: TGTGCCAGCAGCTACAACAGCTACGAGCAGTACTTC. The encoded protein is CASSYNSYEQYF.

This chain's CDR3 is CASNQRPGDQPQHF. In DNA, the CDR3 is TGTGCCAGCAATCAACGACCAGGCGACCAGCCCCAGCATTTT. The chain uses TRBV27 and TRBJ1-5; no definite D call. This CDR3 spans 14 amino acids. V dropped 7 bases and J dropped 7 bases, with 17 bases sitting between them. The germline V gene has CDR1 MNHEY and CDR2 SMNVEV (reference sequence).

This clone was picked up many times. The chain combines TRBV7-9 with TRBJ2-3; 10 nucleotides align to TRBD1. CDR1 and CDR2 (germline): SEHNR, FQNEAQ (reference sequence). Trimming at V came to 3 bases and at J to 8 bases, leaving 11 bases not matched to a gene. This CDR3 comprises 16 residues. The CDR3 region is CASSLGVGQGIGTQYF. The CDR3 region has the DNA TGTGCCAGCAGCTTGGGGGTGGGACAGGGGATTGGTACGCAGTATTTT.

J is TRBJ1-1 and V is TRBV19, with D possibly TRBD1 on 5 matching bases. Per the germline V gene, CDR1 is LNHDA and CDR2 is SQIVND (reference sequence). CDR3 length: 11 residues. The germline V and J ends were trimmed by 6 bases and 7 bases, with 9 bases remaining between them. The CDR3 spells CASSGHLEAFF. The DNA for the CDR3 is TGTGCCAGTAGCGGACATCTTGAAGCTTTCTTT. The whole variable domain, filled in from reference TRBV19 and TRBJ1-1, reads DGGITQSPKYLFRKEGQNVTLSCEQNLNHDAMYWYRQDPGQGLRLIYYSQIVNDFQKGDIAEGYSVSREKKESFPLTVTSAQKNPTAFYLCASSGHLEAFFGQGTRLTVV.

This chain uses TRBV6-5 with TRBJ1-4; D gene ambiguous. V lost 0 bases and J lost 7, with 12 bases in between. Per the germline V gene, CDR1 is MNHEY and CDR2 is SVGAGI. CDR3 size: 15 residues. This chain's CDR3 is CASSYSTRVSEKLFF. CDR3 nucleotide sequence: TGTGCCAGCAGTTACTCGACTCGTGTGAGTGAAAAACTGTTTTTT.